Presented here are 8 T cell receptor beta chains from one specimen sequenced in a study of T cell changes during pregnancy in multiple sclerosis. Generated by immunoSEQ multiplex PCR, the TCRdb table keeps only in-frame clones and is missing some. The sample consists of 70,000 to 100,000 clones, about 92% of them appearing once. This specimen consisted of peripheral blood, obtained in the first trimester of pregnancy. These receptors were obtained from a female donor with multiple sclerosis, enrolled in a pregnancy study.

CDR3 sequence reads: CASSRGGAGGTPGETQYF. The CDR3 nucleotides are TGTGCCAGCAGCCGTGGGGGAGCGGGAGGCACTCCTGGGGAGACCCAGTACTTC. The chain couples TRBV28 to TRBJ2-5; TRBD2 matches at 9 bases. Germline-derived CDR1 and CDR2 are MDHEN and SYDVKM. After removal of 6 bases from V and 5 bases from J, the junction contained 19 bases not matched to a gene. The CDR3 runs to 18 residues.

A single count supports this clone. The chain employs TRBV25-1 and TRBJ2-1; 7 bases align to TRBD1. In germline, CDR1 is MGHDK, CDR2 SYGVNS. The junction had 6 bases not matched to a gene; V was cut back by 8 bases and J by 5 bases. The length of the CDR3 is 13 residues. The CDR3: CASSDRHDNEQFF. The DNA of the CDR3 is TGTGCCAGCTCGGACAGGCACGACAATGAGCAGTTCTTC. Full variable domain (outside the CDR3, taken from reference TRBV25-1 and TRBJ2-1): EADIYQTPRYLVIGTGKKITLECSQTMGHDKMYWYQQDPGMELHLIHYSYGVNSTEKGDLSSESTVSRIRTEHFPLTLESARPSHTSQYLCASSDRHDNEQFFGPGTRLTVL.

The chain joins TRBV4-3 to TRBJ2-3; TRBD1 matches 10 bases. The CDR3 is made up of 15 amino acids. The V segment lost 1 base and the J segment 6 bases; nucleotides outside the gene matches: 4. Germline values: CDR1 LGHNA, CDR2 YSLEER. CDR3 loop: CASSQGDRGRDTQYF. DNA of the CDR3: TGCGCCAGCAGCCAAGGGGACAGGGGCCGTGATACGCAGTATTTT.

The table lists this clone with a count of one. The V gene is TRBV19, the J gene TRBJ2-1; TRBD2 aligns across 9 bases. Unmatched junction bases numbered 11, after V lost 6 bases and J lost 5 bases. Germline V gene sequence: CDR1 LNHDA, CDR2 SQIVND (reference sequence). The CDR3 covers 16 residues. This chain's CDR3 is CASSPYYAGGHNEQFF. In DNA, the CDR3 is TGTGCCAGTAGCCCCTATTACGCGGGAGGGCACAATGAGCAGTTCTTC.

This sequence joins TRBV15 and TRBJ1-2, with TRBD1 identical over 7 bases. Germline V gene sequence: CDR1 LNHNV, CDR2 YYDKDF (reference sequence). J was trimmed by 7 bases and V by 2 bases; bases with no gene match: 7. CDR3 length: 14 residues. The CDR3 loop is CATSRSTGQGGYTF. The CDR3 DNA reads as TGTGCCACCAGCAGATCGACAGGGCAGGGTGGCTACACCTTC.

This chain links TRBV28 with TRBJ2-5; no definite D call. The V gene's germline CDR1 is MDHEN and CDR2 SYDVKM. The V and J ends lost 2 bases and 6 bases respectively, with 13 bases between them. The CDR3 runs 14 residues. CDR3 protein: CASSLGHKVKTQYF. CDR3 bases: TGTGCCAGCAGTTTAGGGCATAAAGTTAAGACCCAGTACTTC.

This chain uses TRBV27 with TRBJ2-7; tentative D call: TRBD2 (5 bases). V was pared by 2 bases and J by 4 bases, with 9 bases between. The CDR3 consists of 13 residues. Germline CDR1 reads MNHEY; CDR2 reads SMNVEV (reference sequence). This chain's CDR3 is CASSLGGGYEQYF. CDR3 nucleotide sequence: TGTGCCAGCAGTTTAGGAGGAGGATACGAGCAGTACTTC.

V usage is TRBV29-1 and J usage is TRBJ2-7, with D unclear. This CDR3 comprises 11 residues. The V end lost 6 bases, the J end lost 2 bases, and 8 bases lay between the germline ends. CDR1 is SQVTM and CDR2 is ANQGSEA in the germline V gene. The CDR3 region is CSVDTAYEQYF. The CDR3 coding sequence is TGCAGCGTCGATACAGCCTACGAGCAGTACTTC.